These 27 T cell receptor beta chains were all obtained from the same sample, sequenced in a study of blood T cells in healthy people across ages. It was with a sample-barcoded 5' primer and a J-beta primer mix that a second PCR of roughly 7 to 12 cycles was run. TCRdb analysed the 5' RACE reads with MiXCR anew, one entry per CDR3 protein. The sample lists about 970,000 distinct CDR3 sequences, 51% occurring once. Sequenced sample: blood. These TCRs come from a woman aged 60-75 years in good health.

This clonotype was detected a few times. The chain is built from TRBV11-2 and TRBJ2-7; D perhaps matches TRBD1 (6 bases). CDR3 size: 15 residues. Trimming shortened V by 4 bases and J by 3 bases, and 16 bases separated the two germline ends. The germline V gene encodes CDR1 SGHAT and CDR2 FQNNGV. As DNA, the CDR3 is TGTGCCAGCAGCTCGATCGTACAGGGATACTACGAGCAGTACTTC. Its translation is CASSSIVQGYYEQYF.

V gene TRBV5-1 combines with J gene TRBJ2-1; perhaps TRBD2 as D (5 bases). The length of the CDR3 is 14 residues. Trimming shortened V by 5 bases and J by 5 bases, and 14 bases separated the two germline ends. Germline values: CDR1 SGHRS, CDR2 YFSETQ. CDR3 sequence: CASRGSRSDNEQFF. Here the CDR3 DNA reads TGCGCCAGCAGGGGGAGCAGATCCGACAATGAGCAGTTCTTC.

This sequence joins TRBV29-1 and TRBJ1-1, with unresolved D. This CDR3 has 13 residues. V lost 7 bases and J 4 bases, leaving 16 bases between the germline ends. The germline V gene encodes CDR1 SQVTM and CDR2 ANQGSEA. CDR3 in amino acids: CSAEPDQFTEAFF. In DNA form, the CDR3 reads TGCAGCGCAGAGCCTGACCAATTCACTGAAGCTTTCTTT.

This clonotype was recorded at least ten times. This sequence joins TRBV4-3 and TRBJ2-1; 10 bases are a match to TRBD2. V lost 1 base, J lost 15 bases, and 9 bases stayed unmatched. Germline V gene lookup returns CDR1 LGHNA and CDR2 YSLEER. CDR3 size: 14 residues. The CDR3 DNA sequence: TGCGCCAGCAGCCAAGGCCGATCAAGCGGGAGGGCGTTCTTC. Protein: CASSQGRSSGRAFF.

The table lists this clonotype with a few counts. The V and J genes are TRBV3-1 and TRBJ2-1; tentatively, D is TRBD2 (6 bases). This CDR3 comprises 15 residues. The ends were cut back, 4 bases at V and 7 bases at J, with 17 bases in the middle. Germline V lookup: CDR1 LGHDT, CDR2 YNNKEL (reference sequence). This CDR3 is CASSLQLTRRNEQFF. The CDR3 DNA follows: TGTGCCAGCAGCCTGCAGTTGACTAGGCGGAATGAGCAGTTCTTC.

The chain carries TRBV2 and TRBJ2-7, with a tentative D call TRBD1 (5 bases). Germline CDR1 is SNHLY and CDR2 is FYNNEI. The length of the CDR3 is 12 residues. V lost 7 bases, J lost 0 bases, and 7 bases lay in between. The CDR3: CASIGASYEQYF. The CDR3 coding sequence is TGTGCCAGCATAGGGGCCTCCTACGAGCAGTACTTC.

The chain links TRBV27 to TRBJ2-4; D gene unclear. The J call is uncertain, as TRBJ2-7 better fits the DNA end. CDR1 is MNHEY and CDR2 is SMNVEV in the germline V gene (reference sequence). This CDR3 comprises 15 residues. The DNA for the CDR3 is TGTGCCAGCAGTTTGGCGGCAGGACCCCTCCACGAGCAGTACTTC. Its protein is CASSLAAGPLHEQYF.

V is TRBV7-6 and J is TRBJ2-3; 7 bases line up with TRBD1. With V trimmed by 4 bases and J by 3 bases, 10 bases remained unmatched. The CDR3 is 16 amino acids. In germline, CDR1 is SGHVS, CDR2 FNYEAQ. CDR3 sequence reads: CASSSTGDDGTDTQYF. DNA for the CDR3: TGTGCCAGCAGCTCAACAGGGGACGACGGAACAGATACGCAGTATTTT.

The V call is TRBV6-5, the J call TRBJ2-2; D is unresolved. CDR3 length equals 14 residues. Germline V gives CDR1 MNHEY, CDR2 SVGAGI. Trimming took off 8 bases at V and 2 bases at J, with 12 bases between the two ends. The CDR3 DNA follows: TGTGCCAGCCGTCCCGCAGATAACACCGGGGAGCTGTTTTTT. It codes for CASRPADNTGELFF.

The chain carries TRBV3-1 and TRBJ2-5; D may be TRBD2 (5 bases). V lost 0 bases to trimming and J lost 1 base, with 15 bases between them. Germline loops: CDR1 LGHDT, CDR2 YNNKEL (reference sequence). The CDR3 is made up of 17 amino acids. In DNA form, the CDR3 reads TGTGCCAGCAGCCAAGATTGGTCCGGCGGACTCCAAGAGACCCAGTACTTC. Residues: CASSQDWSGGLQETQYF.

This clonotype turned up a few times. CDR3 sequence reads: CASSQDLGAGAYEQYF. For the CDR3, the DNA is TGTGCCAGCAGCCAAGACTTGGGAGCGGGAGCGTACGAGCAGTACTTC. The genes are TRBV4-2 and TRBJ2-7; 8 positions match TRBD2. V was clipped by 0 bases and J by 4 bases; unmatched bases: 8. CDR3 length: 16 amino acids. CDR1 LGHNA and CDR2 YNFKEQ come from the germline V gene.

The CDR3 spells CASSFGQGTEAFF. DNA of the CDR3: TGTGCCAGCAGTTTTGGACAGGGCACTGAAGCTTTCTTT. The V call is TRBV12-3 or TRBV12-4, the J call TRBJ1-1, with 8 bases identical to TRBD1. The length of the CDR3 is 13 residues. Germline trimming cut 3 bases from V and 4 bases from J; bases unmatched to any gene: 1.

The rearrangement links TRBV29-1 to TRBJ2-7; 9 bases are shared with TRBD2. The V gene's germline CDR1 is SQVTM and CDR2 ANQGSEA. This CDR3 comprises 15 residues. Trimming removed 0 bases from V and 7 bases from J; junction bases left unmatched: 10. DNA for the CDR3: TGCAGCGTTGAAGATCTTAGCGGGAGCGGAAATGAGCAGTACTTC. Translating it yields CSVEDLSGSGNEQYF.

The CDR3 region has the DNA TGTGCCAGCAGCTTAGGGAGGACTAGCTACAATGAGCAGTACTTC. Translated, it gives CASSLGRTSYNEQYF. The chain recombines TRBV11-2 with TRBJ2-1; 8 positions match TRBD2. Matching the DNA end better, TRBJ2-7 makes the J call doubtful. Germline assignment: CDR1 SGHAT and CDR2 FQNNGV. The CDR3 consists of 15 residues.

V usage is TRBV7-9 and J usage is TRBJ1-1, with D possibly TRBD1 on 6 matching bases. CDR1 and CDR2 (germline): SEHNR, FQNEAQ (reference sequence). The CDR3 spans 17 residues. V lost 2 bases to trimming and J lost 0 bases, with 16 bases between them. For the CDR3, the DNA is TGTGCCAGCAGCTTATCGGGGGGGCGAACGATGAACACTGAAGCTTTCTTT. This codes for CASSLSGGRTMNTEAFF.

There are many counts of this clonotype. The chain joins TRBV11-3 to TRBJ2-7; perhaps TRBD1 as D (5 bases). The V and J ends lost 5 bases and 3 bases respectively, with 17 bases between them. The CDR3 covers 15 residues. Germline values: CDR1 SGHNT, CDR2 YENEEA. The CDR3 coding sequence is TGTGCCAGCAGCCCCACGTGGGGCCAATTCTACGAGCAGTACTTC. Its protein is CASSPTWGQFYEQYF.

This clonotype was recorded at least ten times. The chain is built from TRBV7-2 and TRBJ2-7, with D perhaps TRBD1 (5 bases). CDR3 size: 14 residues. Deletions cut 5 bases from V and 2 bases from J, with 13 bases between. The germline gives CDR1 SGHTA, CDR2 FQGNSA. CDR3 residues: CASSLRKGPYEQYF. The CDR3 DNA reads TGTGCCAGCAGCCTTCGCAAGGGGCCCTACGAGCAGTACTTC. Complete variable domain (other parts from reference TRBV7-2 and TRBJ2-7): GAGVSQSPSNKVTEKGKDVELRCDPISGHTALYWYRQSLGQGLEFLIYFQGNSAPDKSGLPSDRFSAERTGGSVSTLTIQRTQQEDSAVYLCASSLRKGPYEQYFGPGTRLTVT.

The chain joins TRBV28 to TRBJ2-6; unclear D gene. Germline values: CDR1 MDHEN, CDR2 SYDVKM. This CDR3 has 15 amino acids. V was clipped by 3 bases and J by 4 bases, with 10 bases between them. CDR3 nucleotide sequence: TGTGCCAGCAGTTTGTGGGGTTACGGGGCCAACGTCCTGACTTTC. Its translation is CASSLWGYGANVLTF.

The gene calls are TRBV15 and TRBJ1-5; D possibly corresponds to TRBD1 (6 bases). The CDR3 is made up of 16 amino acids. Germline-derived CDR1 and CDR2 are LNHNV and YYDKDF (reference sequence). V lost 3 bases to trimming and J lost 0 bases, with 12 bases between them. The CDR3 coding sequence is TGTGCCACCAGCAGTACAGGGAGGGTTAGCAATCAGCCCCAGCATTTT. Protein: CATSSTGRVSNQPQHF.

The chain joins TRBV28 to TRBJ1-5, with D possibly being TRBD1 (5 bases). The germline V gene has CDR1 MDHEN and CDR2 SYDVKM. The V and J ends lost 6 bases and 3 bases respectively, with 15 bases between them. The CDR3 contains 15 residues. The CDR3 bases are TGTGCCAGCAGGAAAGGGGTGGTTAACAATCAGCCCCAGCATTTT. Its protein is CASRKGVVNNQPQHF.

The genes are TRBV20-1 and TRBJ2-7, with 14 nucleotides matching TRBD2. The CDR3 is 16 amino acids. The V gene's germline CDR1 is DFQATT and CDR2 SNEGSKA (reference sequence). Trimming cost V 3 bases and J 2 bases; bases outside gene matches: 6. CDR3 region: CSASGTSGRVAYEQYF. In DNA, the CDR3 is TGCAGTGCTAGCGGGACTAGCGGGAGAGTAGCCTACGAGCAGTACTTC.

This chain uses TRBV4-2 with TRBJ2-1; 8 bases map to TRBD2. Trimming at V came to 0 bases and at J to 10 bases, leaving 14 bases not matched to a gene. Germline V gene sequence: CDR1 LGHNA, CDR2 YNFKEQ. The CDR3 is 17 amino acids. The CDR3 is CASSQDRCVVSGAEQFF. The DNA for the CDR3 is TGTGCCAGCAGCCAAGATCGCTGCGTCGTTAGCGGGGCGGAGCAGTTCTTC.

This chain links TRBV25-1 with TRBJ2-5; D remains ambiguous. Trimming shortened V by 2 bases and J by 2 bases, and 12 bases separated the two germline ends. CDR1 and CDR2 (germline): MGHDK, SYGVNS. This CDR3 spans 15 amino acids. The DNA of the CDR3 is TGTGCCAGCAGTGAACAGCTCGGTACTCAAGAGACCCAGTACTTC. This encodes CASSEQLGTQETQYF.

V is TRBV20-1 and J is TRBJ2-2; the D gene is possibly TRBD2 (5 bases). The CDR3 has 16 amino acids. V was cut by 0 bases and J by 2 bases, with 13 bases left in between. The germline gives CDR1 DFQATT, CDR2 SNEGSKA (reference sequence). CDR3: CSARDRGLRNTGELFF. As DNA, the CDR3 is TGCAGTGCTAGAGATCGAGGACTTAGAAACACCGGGGAGCTGTTTTTT.

This clonotype was found once. This sequence joins TRBV7-3 and TRBJ2-7; 7 positions match TRBD2. The closer fit of TRBJ2-1 to the DNA end suggests the J call may be wrong. This CDR3 is built from 15 residues. Germline V gene sequence: CDR1 SGHTA, CDR2 FQGTGA. For the CDR3, the DNA is TGTGCCAGCAGCTTAAGGCTAGCGGTTTGGGGTGAGCAGTTCTTC. This codes for CASSLRLAVWGEQFF.

The rearrangement links TRBV15 to TRBJ2-2; 12 bases agree with TRBD2. Germline V gene lookup returns CDR1 LNHNV and CDR2 YYDKDF (reference sequence). After removal of 6 bases from V and 5 bases from J, the junction contained 1 base not matched to a gene. The CDR3 is made up of 14 amino acids. CDR3 DNA sequence: TGTGCCACCAGACTAGCGGGAGGAACCGGGGAGCTGTTTTTT. This encodes CATRLAGGTGELFF.

The V and J genes are TRBV11-2 and TRBJ1-2, with a weak D call TRBD1 (6 bases). This CDR3 comprises 13 residues. Trimming took off 7 bases at V and 4 bases at J, with 13 bases between the two ends. Germline CDR1 SGHAT, CDR2 FQNNGV. CDR3 loop: CASTSTGPYGYTF. CDR3 sequence (DNA): TGTGCCAGCACTTCGACAGGCCCCTATGGCTACACCTTC.